The T cell receptor (beta chain) under discussion was sequenced for a study of PD-1 blockade in classical Hodgkin lymphoma. TCRdb's copy holds only in-frame clones and misses some; the assay was immunoSEQ multiplex PCR. The profile shows roughly 96,000 clones, about 92% of them singletons. V dropped 0 bases and J dropped 4; count of bases not matched to a gene: 1. This CDR3 is 16 amino acids long. The germline CDR1 and CDR2 sequences are SGHRS and YFSETQ. The time point here: cycle 4 day 1 (C4D1), after about 6 weeks of nivolumab. Every one of the patients relapsed after autologous stem cell transplantation (brentuximab vedotin exposure was variable). Best responses included complete response and partial response; otherwise, the best response was progressive disease.

The material sequenced was peripheral blood mononuclear cells (PBMCs), taken before the fourth cycle of nivolumab. The chain is built from TRBV5-1 and TRBJ2-1; 13 positions match TRBD2. This TCR came from a human donor with classical Hodgkin lymphoma. CDR3 nucleotide sequence: TGCGCCAGCAGCTTGGGACTAGCGGGAGGATACAATGAGCAGTTCTTC. It translates to CASSLGLAGGYNEQFF.